Shown below are 19 T cell receptor beta chains from a single sample sequenced in a study of cytomegalovirus exposure and HLA in healthy donors. PCR employed 60 Vbeta and 13 Jbeta primers. The data were produced by immunoSEQ multiplex PCR, yet TCRdb's version contains in-frame clones alone and is incomplete. This table holds under 130,000 clones. The sample comprised PBMCs. These receptors originate from a middle-aged man in good health and CMV-seronegative.

The V call is TRBV19, the J call TRBJ1-2; 7 bases agree with TRBD1. Germline CDR1 and CDR2: LNHDA and SQIVND (reference sequence). This CDR3 region has 14 residues. Unmatched junction bases numbered 10, after V lost 6 bases and J lost 6 bases. CDR3 coding DNA: TGTGCCAGTAGATCCGACAGGGTATATCATGGCTACACCTTC. Encoded protein: CASRSDRVYHGYTF. The full variable domain, its missing parts supplied by reference TRBV19 and TRBJ1-2, is DGGITQSPKYLFRKEGQNVTLSCEQNLNHDAMYWYRQDPGQGLRLIYYSQIVNDFQKGDIAEGYSVSREKKESFPLTVTSAQKNPTAFYLCASRSDRVYHGYTFGSGTRLTVV.

The rearrangement links TRBV18 to TRBJ2-7; the D gene is possibly TRBD2 (6 bases). CDR3 length: 15 residues. Trimming left V 3 bases short and J 7 bases short, with 19 bases between. Germline CDR1 is KGHSH and CDR2 is LQKENI. The CDR3 coding sequence is TGTGCCAGCTCACCGGGCGGGACGGGCGCCGGAGAGCAGTACTTC. Translation: CASSPGGTGAGEQYF. Based on the CDR3 plus reference TRBV18 and TRBJ2-7, the full variable domain is NAGVMQNPRHLVRRRGQEARLRCSPMKGHSHVYWYRQLPEEGLKFMVYLQKENIIDESGMPKERFSAEFPKEGPSILRIQQVVRGDSAAYFCASSPGGTGAGEQYFGPGTRLTVT.

The rearrangement links TRBV5-1 to TRBJ2-3, with D perhaps matching TRBD1 (5 bases). Trimming took 0 bases from V and 2 from J, leaving 10 bases between them. This CDR3 region has 15 residues. The germline CDR1 and CDR2 sequences are SGHRS and YFSETQ. In nucleotides, the CDR3 is TGCGCCAGCAGCTTGGGACAGACCAACACAGATACGCAGTATTTT. Protein product: CASSLGQTNTDTQYF.

The rearrangement uses TRBV7-2 and TRBJ1-2; no reliable D call. CDR1 is SGHTA and CDR2 is FQGNSA in the germline V gene. Trimming stripped 0 bases from V and 7 bases from J, with 15 bases between. This CDR3 contains 15 residues. The CDR3 sequence: CASSLAGRERRGYTF. The DNA of the CDR3 is TGTGCCAGCAGCTTAGCCGGACGGGAGAGACGTGGCTACACCTTC.

This sequence joins TRBV9 and TRBJ1-1; D remains unclear. V was clipped by 3 bases and J by 2 bases, with 8 bases between them. The V gene's germline CDR1 is SGDLS and CDR2 YYNGEE. The CDR3 has 13 amino acids. The DNA for the CDR3 is TGTGCCAGCAGCGGAAGAGAAAACACTGAAGCTTTCTTT. Translation: CASSGRENTEAFF. The whole variable domain, remainder taken from reference TRBV9 and TRBJ1-1, is DSGVTQTPKHLITATGQRVTLRCSPRSGDLSVYWYQQSLDQGLQFLIQYYNGEERAKGNILERFSAQQFPDLHSELNLSSLELGDSALYFCASSGRENTEAFFGQGTRLTVV.

The chain is built from TRBV5-4 and TRBJ2-7; D possibly corresponds to TRBD1 (7 bases). Trimming removed 2 bases from V and 3 bases from J, with 18 bases in between. Germline V gene data show CDR1 as SGHNT and CDR2 as YYREEE (reference sequence). The CDR3 is made up of 16 amino acids. This chain's CDR3 is CASSLPAGQSGYEQYF. The CDR3 region has the DNA TGTGCCAGCAGCTTACCCGCGGGACAGTCGGGCTACGAGCAGTACTTC. Filled out from reference TRBV5-4 and TRBJ2-7, the complete variable domain reads ETGVTQSPTHLIKTRGQQVTLRCSSQSGHNTVSWYQQALGQGPQFIFQYYREEENGRGNFPPRFSGLQFPNYSSELNVNALELDDSALYLCASSLPAGQSGYEQYFGPGTRLTVT.

The chain uses TRBV18 and TRBJ1-5, with D uncertain. Trimming stripped 0 bases from V and 2 bases from J, with 8 bases between. This CDR3 spans 15 amino acids. Germline loops: CDR1 KGHSH, CDR2 LQKENI. Here the CDR3 reads CASSPPESRNQPQHF. CDR3 DNA: TGTGCCAGCTCACCACCGGAGAGCCGCAATCAGCCCCAGCATTTT. Looking up the rest from reference TRBV18 and TRBJ1-5 gives the full variable domain: NAGVMQNPRHLVRRRGQEARLRCSPMKGHSHVYWYRQLPEEGLKFMVYLQKENIIDESGMPKERFSAEFPKEGPSILRIQQVVRGDSAAYFCASSPPESRNQPQHFGDGTRLSIL.

The chain is built from TRBV5-6 and TRBJ2-7, with TRBD2 as a possible D gene (6 bases). Trimming left V 0 bases short and J 1 base short, with 8 bases between. The CDR3 length is 14 residues. Germline V gives CDR1 SGHDT, CDR2 YYEEEE. CDR3 in amino acids: CASSLVAGSYEQYF. The CDR3 coding sequence is TGTGCCAGCAGCTTGGTCGCGGGATCCTACGAGCAGTACTTC.

The chain joins TRBV5-6 to TRBJ2-1; 11 bases are a match to TRBD2. This CDR3 spans 15 amino acids. V lost 0 bases and J lost 9; bases outside the gene matches: 5. Germline-derived CDR1 and CDR2 are SGHDT and YYEEEE. The CDR3 bases are TGTGCCAGCAGCTTGGCCCCTAGCGGGGGGCTTGAGCAGTTCTTC. It yields the protein CASSLAPSGGLEQFF.

This chain links TRBV4-3 with TRBJ1-6; no definite D call. The CDR3 has 16 amino acids. V was shortened by 3 bases and J by 8 bases, with 17 bases between the two germline ends. Germline values: CDR1 LGHNA, CDR2 YSLEER. CDR3 sequence reads: CASSQTTTPLDSPLHF. CDR3 in DNA: TGCGCCAGCAGCCAGACTACCACACCCCTAGATTCACCCCTCCACTTT.

The chain joins TRBV5-4 to TRBJ1-3; D is unclear. CDR3 length equals 15 residues. The ends were cut back, 0 bases at V and 2 bases at J, with 9 bases in the middle. CDR1 SGHNT and CDR2 YYREEE come from the germline V gene (reference sequence). This CDR3 is CASSLGAKTGNTIYF. Written as DNA, the CDR3 is TGTGCCAGCAGCTTGGGGGCCAAGACTGGAAACACCATATATTTT. The full variable domain, with the rest looked up from reference TRBV5-4 and TRBJ1-3, is ETGVTQSPTHLIKTRGQQVTLRCSSQSGHNTVSWYQQALGQGPQFIFQYYREEENGRGNFPPRFSGLQFPNYSSELNVNALELDDSALYLCASSLGAKTGNTIYFGEGSWLTVV.

This rearrangement joins TRBV19 to TRBJ1-2; no definite D call. This CDR3 has 10 residues. The V and J ends lost 6 bases and 9 bases respectively, with 8 bases between them. Germline values: CDR1 LNHDA, CDR2 SQIVND (reference sequence). The CDR3 reads CASSRVRYTF. CDR3 bases: TGTGCCAGTAGCCGGGTCCGCTACACCTTC.

The chain is built from TRBV19 and TRBJ2-3; TRBD2 matches 10 bases. The V gene end was trimmed by 6 bases and the J gene end by 2 bases; junction bases not matched to a gene: 8. There are 16 residues in the CDR3. The germline V gene encodes CDR1 LNHDA and CDR2 SQIVND (reference sequence). The CDR3 reads CASSPRTSGSTDTQYF. CDR3 DNA sequence: TGTGCCAGTAGCCCTAGGACTAGCGGATCCACAGATACGCAGTATTTT.

The rearrangement joins TRBV4-3 to TRBJ1-3; no reliable D call. This CDR3 contains 17 residues. Germline CDR1 is LGHNA and CDR2 is YSLEER. V gave up 0 bases and J gave up 0 bases, with 12 bases separating them. The CDR3: CASSQDDSRSSGNTIYF. In DNA, the CDR3 is TGCGCCAGCAGCCAAGATGACTCCCGGAGCTCTGGAAACACCATATATTTT.

This rearrangement joins TRBV5-1 to TRBJ2-1; 10 nucleotides match TRBD2. Germline V gene sequence: CDR1 SGHRS, CDR2 YFSETQ. This CDR3 spans 16 amino acids. With V trimmed by 0 bases and J by 8 bases, 8 bases remained unmatched. CDR3 sequence: CASSLEGTSARHEQFF. CDR3 DNA: TGCGCCAGCAGCTTGGAGGGGACTAGCGCCCGACATGAGCAGTTCTTC.

V and J are TRBV7-5 and TRBJ2-7; the D call TRBD1 from the table was never checked on the DNA. TRBV7-5 is classified as a pseudogene. CDR3 size: 14 residues. The CDR3 coding sequence is TGTGCCAGAAGCTTCGGACACCACACTTACGAGCAGTACTTC. Translated: CARSFGHHTYEQYF.

The gene calls are TRBV2 and TRBJ2-1; maybe TRBD1 (6 bases). The V gene's germline CDR1 is SNHLY and CDR2 FYNNEI. Trimming took 7 bases from V and 8 from J, leaving 21 bases between them. The CDR3 has 15 amino acids. The DNA for the CDR3 is TGTGCCAGCAATTTTTTCCAGGGGACGGGCGATGAGCAGTTCTTC. Translation: CASNFFQGTGDEQFF.

The rearrangement uses TRBV23-1 and TRBJ2-5; D is perhaps TRBD1 (5 bases). TRBV23-1 is classed as an ORF, of uncertain function. The CDR3 length is 15 residues. V lost 3 bases and J 2 bases, leaving 13 bases between the germline ends. CDR3 coding DNA: TGCGCCAGCAGTCAGAGGACATATTGGCAAGAGACCCAGTACTTC. Amino acids: CASSQRTYWQETQYF.

The chain carries TRBV27 and TRBJ2-5, with 12 positions matching TRBD2. The V gene end was trimmed by 5 bases and the J gene end by 2 bases; junction bases not matched to a gene: 6. CDR1 MNHEY and CDR2 SMNVEV come from the germline V gene (reference sequence). The CDR3 is made up of 16 amino acids. CDR3 sequence reads: CASSRTSGMWQETQYF. The CDR3 DNA follows: TGTGCCAGCAGTCGGACTAGCGGGATGTGGCAAGAGACCCAGTACTTC.